Reported below is one T cell receptor (beta chain). Antigen specificity is unknown. Amplification of TCRalpha and TCRbeta cDNA involved two nested PCRs that ran for roughly 17 and 9 cycles. Reprocessing the 5' RACE reads, TCRdb reports a single entry for every CDR3 protein and omits DNA. This table lists 110,000 to 150,000 distinct CDR3 sequences. Germline V gene sequence: CDR1 ENHRY, CDR2 SYGVKD. This CDR3 is 13 amino acids long. The data are from a study of monozygotic twins with inflammatory bowel disease. Study-wide results and limits: With others, IBD patients shared fewer clonotypes than healthy twins did, especially with disease activity. Patients got different immunosuppressive treatments, which may have made their repertoires more variable.

Sequencing used blood. The sequence derives from a human donor with ulcerative colitis or Crohn's disease, or a healthy co-twin of an affected twin (not recorded which). This chain connects TRBV10-3 to TRBJ1-1; TCRdb's D gene call, TRBD1, goes unchecked for lack of DNA. The CDR3: CAIRTDFNTEAFF.